This paragraph covers one T cell receptor beta chain sequence. Clones were sequenced by immunoSEQ multiplex PCR, and TCRdb holds only the in-frame ones, with some missing. The sample records 700,000 or so clones, roughly 85% being singletons. This record belongs to a study of shared T cell receptors in the human thymus. Germline assignment: CDR1 SGHDT and CDR2 YYEEEE. V shed 4 bases and J shed 1 base, with 13 bases lying between them. This CDR3 is 15 amino acids long. In addition, the sample was reused for a study of human thymus T cells. That work adds: Corrective heart surgery yielded resections, and these provided the thymus tissue. It looked as if thymic and blood repertoires used V and J genes in a biased way. A high degree of thymic repertoire overlap among unrelated individuals was reported in related research.

The receptor was isolated from a girl under two years old with a congenital heart defect. The chain has TRBV5-6 and TRBJ2-3; possible D gene TRBD2, 6 bases. The sequenced material came from thymocytes. CDR3 coding DNA: TGTGCCAGCAGCACGAGGGACTCCCGCACAGATACGCAGTATTTT. This codes for CASSTRDSRTDTQYF.